These 21 T cell receptor beta chains came from one sample sequenced in a study of read filtering for tumor transcriptome and immune sequencing. The library was built from around 380 ng RNA with molecular barcoded adaptors for alpha/delta and beta/gamma chains. TCRdb recomputed calls from the reads with MiXCR, one row per CDR3 protein. This table holds approximately 150,000 distinct CDR3 sequences, approximately 13% found once. Input material: a population of CD138-negative cells sorted from bone marrow. These receptors were taken from a donor aged 40 or over with multiple myeloma.

The CDR3 DNA sequence: TGTGCCAGCAGCCGAGCCGCCGGGGAGCTGTTTTTT. Its protein product is CASSRAAGELFF. V and J are TRBV7-9 and TRBJ2-2; D gene ambiguous. V lost 5 bases and J lost 6, with 7 bases in between. This CDR3 has 12 residues. Germline lookup yields CDR1 SEHNR and CDR2 FQNEAQ (reference sequence).

Many counts were recorded for this clonotype. The rearrangement uses TRBV19 and TRBJ2-3, with 9 bases that match TRBD2. The CDR3 is 16 amino acids. Losses at the gene ends were 4 bases for V and 6 bases for J; bases not matched to a gene: 11. The germline gives CDR1 LNHDA, CDR2 SQIVND (reference sequence). In nucleotides, the CDR3 is TGTGCCAGTAGTACCCTCACTAGCGGGTACTGGGATACGCAGTATTTT. As protein: CASSTLTSGYWDTQYF. The entire variable domain, with the rest obtained from reference TRBV19 and TRBJ2-3, is as follows: DGGITQSPKYLFRKEGQNVTLSCEQNLNHDAMYWYRQDPGQGLRLIYYSQIVNDFQKGDIAEGYSVSREKKESFPLTVTSAQKNPTAFYLCASSTLTSGYWDTQYFGPGTRLTVL.

With regard to this clonotype: This may be a read error, as it is one base from a much larger clone. V gene TRBV25-1 combines with J gene TRBJ2-1, with TRBD1 as a possible D gene (6 bases). This CDR3 has 18 residues. In germline, CDR1 is MGHDK, CDR2 SYGVNS. CDR3 in DNA: TGTGCCGGCAGTGAATTCGGGCAGGGGCTGGGGTGGTACAATGAGCAGTTCTTC. Translated, it gives CAGSEFGQGLGWYNEQFF.

This clonotype was detected ten times or more. A much larger clone differs by one base, so this may be a read error. The V call is TRBV29-1, the J call TRBJ2-1, with 12 bases matching TRBD2. The CDR3 sequence is 14 residues long. Germline V gives CDR1 SQVTM, CDR2 ANQGSEA. The CDR3: CGAAGTSGYNEQFF. In DNA, the CDR3 is TGCGGCGCCGCGGGGACTAGCGGGTACAATGAGCAGTTCTTC.

The chain has TRBV3-1 and TRBJ1-3; D is unclear. The length of the CDR3 is 14 residues. Germline CDR1 LGHDT, CDR2 YNNKEL (reference sequence). V was trimmed by 4 bases and J by 7 bases, leaving 14 bases between them. CDR3 DNA sequence: TGTGCCAGCAGCCTAGACGGATATCGGAACACCATATATTTT. Protein product: CASSLDGYRNTIYF.

The rearrangement links TRBV6-5 to TRBJ2-1; 7 bases fit TRBD1. Trimming at V came to 0 bases and at J to 2 bases, leaving 4 bases not matched to a gene. This CDR3 spans 16 amino acids. The germline V gene encodes CDR1 MNHEY and CDR2 SVGAGI. The CDR3: CASSYSHRGTYNEQFF. CDR3 DNA: TGTGCCAGCAGTTACTCGCACAGGGGAACCTACAATGAGCAGTTCTTC.

The chain has TRBV20-1 and TRBJ2-1, with 8 bases fitting TRBD2. V shed 3 bases, J shed 6 bases, and the junction held 10 bases outside the gene matches. CDR3 length: 15 residues. CDR1 is DFQATT and CDR2 is SNEGSKA in the germline V gene (reference sequence). DNA for the CDR3: TGCAGTGCTAGGGAGGAGCGGGGGTACGGCAATGAGCAGTTCTTC. This gives the protein CSAREERGYGNEQFF.

This clonotype was found many times. This rearrangement joins TRBV28 to TRBJ1-1; no reliable D call. Germline loops: CDR1 MDHEN, CDR2 SYDVKM. Trimming shortened V by 4 bases and J by 7 bases, and 13 bases separated the two germline ends. This CDR3 is built from 13 residues. CDR3 protein: CASSSQVGVEAFF. In nucleotides, the CDR3 is TGTGCCAGCAGTTCCCAAGTTGGGGTTGAAGCTTTCTTT.

Ten or more counts support this clonotype. This chain uses TRBV20-1 with TRBJ2-2; TRBD1 is a possible D gene (6 bases). The germline V gene encodes CDR1 DFQATT and CDR2 SNEGSKA (reference sequence). V was clipped by 3 bases and J by 0 bases, with 14 bases between them. The CDR3 runs to 16 residues. CDR3 coding DNA: TGCAGTGCTAGGCCAAACAGGGACGCGAACACCGGGGAGCTGTTTTTT. This gives the protein CSARPNRDANTGELFF.

In regard to this clonotype: One end of the junction does not line up with germline, which may come from a read error. J is TRBJ1-1 and V is TRBV5-1; D not certain. There are 13 residues in the CDR3. Germline V gene sequence: CDR1 SGHRS, CDR2 YFSETQ. The CDR3 protein is CASSSSWLTVAFF. The DNA for the CDR3 is TGCGCCAGCAGCTCCTCCTGGTTGACTGTAGCTTTCTTT.

At least ten counts were recorded for this clonotype. This rearrangement joins TRBV7-2 to TRBJ2-1; the match to TRBD2 covers 8 bases. This CDR3 has 15 amino acids. Germline V gene data show CDR1 as SGHTA and CDR2 as FQGNSA. V trimming: 3 bases; J trimming: 4 bases; junction bases outside the gene matches: 5. The CDR3 here is CASSLTSDKYNEQFF. CDR3 DNA: TGTGCCAGCAGCTTGACTAGCGACAAATACAATGAGCAGTTCTTC.

In this sample, this clonotype turned up many times. Here the CDR3 reads CASSPRRTGGTDTQYF. The CDR3, as DNA: TGTGCCAGCAGCCCACGCCGGACAGGGGGCACAGATACGCAGTATTTT. This rearrangement joins TRBV7-3 to TRBJ2-3; TRBD1 matches at 9 bases. Unmatched junction bases numbered 7, after V lost 5 bases and J lost 1 base. CDR1 SGHTA and CDR2 FQGTGA come from the germline V gene. The CDR3 has 16 amino acids.

This clonotype has just one count. A much larger clone differs by one base, so this may be a read error. The rearrangement links TRBV29-1 to TRBJ2-3, with D perhaps TRBD2 (7 bases). Germline loops: CDR1 SQVTM, CDR2 ANQGSEA. The CDR3 is 16 residues long. CDR3 sequence: CSAEGGSGLPTDTQYF. CDR3 coding DNA: TGCAGCGCTGAAGGGGGTAGCGGGCTTCCAACAGATACGCAGTATTTT.

This chain links TRBV5-1 with TRBJ2-7; D is unclear. This CDR3 comprises 11 residues. Germline CDR1 and CDR2: SGHRS and YFSETQ. V lost 7 bases, J lost 7 bases, and 12 bases lay in between. The CDR3 here is CASALGDEQYF. The CDR3 bases are TGCGCCAGCGCCCTTGGGGATGAGCAGTACTTC. Looking up the rest from reference TRBV5-1 and TRBJ2-7 gives the full variable domain: KAGVTQTPRYLIKTRGQQVTLSCSPISGHRSVSWYQQTPGQGLQFLFEYFSETQRNKGNFPGRFSGRQFSNSRSEMNVSTLELGDSALYLCASALGDEQYFGPGTRLTVT.

As regards this clonotype: One end of the junction is discordant with germline, which a read error may explain. The CDR3 protein is CASSLDRVETEASF. Here the CDR3 DNA reads TGTGCCAGCAGCCTGGACAGGGTGGAAACTGAAGCTTCCTTT. The V and J genes are TRBV7-9 and TRBJ1-1; 8 bases match TRBD1. CDR3 length: 14 residues. CDR1 and CDR2 (germline): SEHNR, FQNEAQ (reference sequence).

This clonotype was counted between two and nine times. Just one base apart from a much larger clone, this may be a read error. The CDR3 sequence is CASSTASKSIQYF. Here the CDR3 DNA reads TGTGCCAGTAGTACAGCATCTAAAAGCATTCAGTACTTC. The gene calls are TRBV19 and TRBJ2-4; no clear D gene. The CDR3 contains 13 residues. Looked up from germline, CDR1 is LNHDA and CDR2 is SQIVND (reference sequence).

This clonotype was counted many times. CDR3 nucleotides: TGCAGTGCTAGAGATCTAGGACTAGCTGGCACCGGGGAGCTGTTTTTT. This gives the protein CSARDLGLAGTGELFF. The V call is TRBV20-1, the J call TRBJ2-2, with 8 bases fitting TRBD2. This CDR3 is built from 16 residues. V lost 0 bases and J lost 4; bases outside the gene matches: 7. Germline-derived CDR1 and CDR2 are DFQATT and SNEGSKA (reference sequence).

The sample holds one count of this clonotype. A much larger clone is a single base away; this may be a read error. The CDR3 DNA reads as TGTGCCAGCAGCCGGACAGTGGGAGACTATGGCTACACCTTC. Its translation: CASSRTVGDYGYTF. The chain joins TRBV7-3 to TRBJ1-2, with D possibly matching TRBD1 (6 bases). The CDR3 has 14 amino acids. V was cut by 5 bases and J by 3 bases, with 13 bases left in between. Germline V gene lookup returns CDR1 SGHTA and CDR2 FQGTGA.

Ten or more counts support this clonotype. The J gene is TRBJ2-1, the V gene TRBV6-1; 9 bases map to TRBD2. The germline V gene has CDR1 MNHNS and CDR2 SASEGT. The CDR3 is 15 residues long. The J segment lost 3 bases and the V segment lost 3 bases, leaving 3 bases of the junction unmatched. The CDR3 is CASSDISGSYNEQFF. CDR3 in DNA: TGTGCCAGCAGTGACATTAGCGGGAGCTACAATGAGCAGTTCTTC.

This clonotype was detected ten times or more. The chain employs TRBV7-9 and TRBJ1-1, with TRBD1 identical over 7 bases. J lost 0 bases, V lost 6 bases, and 4 bases had no gene match. This CDR3 spans 14 amino acids. Germline V gives CDR1 SEHNR, CDR2 FQNEAQ (reference sequence). The CDR3 region has the DNA TGTGCCAGCAGGGGCACAGGGGTGAACACTGAAGCTTTCTTT. The encoded protein is CASRGTGVNTEAFF.

The chain recombines TRBV29-1 with TRBJ2-1; 7 bases are shared with TRBD1. CDR1 SQVTM and CDR2 ANQGSEA come from the germline V gene. With 6 bases clipped from V and 0 bases from J, the junction kept 8 bases outside the gene matches. The CDR3 has 15 amino acids. CDR3 region: CSVPGQLPSYNEQFF. In nucleotides, the CDR3 is TGCAGCGTACCGGGACAGCTTCCCTCCTACAATGAGCAGTTCTTC.